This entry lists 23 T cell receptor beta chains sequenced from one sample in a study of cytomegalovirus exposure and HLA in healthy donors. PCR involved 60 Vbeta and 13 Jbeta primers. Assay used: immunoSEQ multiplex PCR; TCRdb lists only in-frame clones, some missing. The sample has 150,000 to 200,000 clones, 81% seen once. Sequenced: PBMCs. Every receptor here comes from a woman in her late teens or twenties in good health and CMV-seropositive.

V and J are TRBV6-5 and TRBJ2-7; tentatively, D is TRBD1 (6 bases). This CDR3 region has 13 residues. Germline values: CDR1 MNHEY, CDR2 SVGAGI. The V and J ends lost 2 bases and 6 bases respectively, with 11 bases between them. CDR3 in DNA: TGTGCCAGCAGTTACAACAGGGAAGGCGAGCAGTACTTC. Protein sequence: CASSYNREGEQYF.

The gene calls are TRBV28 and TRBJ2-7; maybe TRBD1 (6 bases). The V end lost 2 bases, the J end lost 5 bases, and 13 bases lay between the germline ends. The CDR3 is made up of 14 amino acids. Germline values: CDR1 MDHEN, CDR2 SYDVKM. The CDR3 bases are TGTGCCAGCAGTTTAATCTACAGGGTCCACGAGCAGTACTTC. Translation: CASSLIYRVHEQYF.

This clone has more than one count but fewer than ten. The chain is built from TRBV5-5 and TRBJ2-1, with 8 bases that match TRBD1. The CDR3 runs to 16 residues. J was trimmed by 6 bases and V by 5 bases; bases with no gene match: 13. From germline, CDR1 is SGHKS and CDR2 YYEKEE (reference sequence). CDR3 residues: CASSAIGQGGGNEQFF. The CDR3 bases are TGTGCCAGCAGTGCTATTGGACAGGGTGGGGGCAATGAGCAGTTCTTC.

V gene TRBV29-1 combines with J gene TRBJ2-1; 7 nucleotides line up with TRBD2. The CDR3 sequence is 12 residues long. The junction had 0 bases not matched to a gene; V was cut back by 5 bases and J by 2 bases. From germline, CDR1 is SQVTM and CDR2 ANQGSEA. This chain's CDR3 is CSVRGAYNEQFF. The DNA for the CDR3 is TGCAGCGTTCGGGGGGCCTACAATGAGCAGTTCTTC.

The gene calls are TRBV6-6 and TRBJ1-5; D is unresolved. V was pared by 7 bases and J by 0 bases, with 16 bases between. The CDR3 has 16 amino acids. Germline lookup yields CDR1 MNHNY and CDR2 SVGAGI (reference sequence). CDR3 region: CASTEEVEDSNQPQHF. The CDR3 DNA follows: TGTGCCAGCACCGAAGAGGTGGAGGATAGCAATCAGCCCCAGCATTTT.

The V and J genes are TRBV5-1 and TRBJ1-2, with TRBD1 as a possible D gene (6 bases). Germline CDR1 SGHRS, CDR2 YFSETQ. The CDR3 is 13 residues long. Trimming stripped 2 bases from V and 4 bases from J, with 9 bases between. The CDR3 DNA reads TGCGCCAGCAGCTTCACAGGGCCCTATGGCTACACCTTC. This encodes CASSFTGPYGYTF.

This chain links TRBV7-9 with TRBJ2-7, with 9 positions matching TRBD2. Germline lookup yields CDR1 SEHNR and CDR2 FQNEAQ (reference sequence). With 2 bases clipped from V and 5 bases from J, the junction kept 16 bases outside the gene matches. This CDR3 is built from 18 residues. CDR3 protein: CASSLPGRGGSSADEQYF. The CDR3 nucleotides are TGTGCCAGCAGCTTACCTGGGCGGGGGGGCTCGTCCGCCGACGAGCAGTACTTC.

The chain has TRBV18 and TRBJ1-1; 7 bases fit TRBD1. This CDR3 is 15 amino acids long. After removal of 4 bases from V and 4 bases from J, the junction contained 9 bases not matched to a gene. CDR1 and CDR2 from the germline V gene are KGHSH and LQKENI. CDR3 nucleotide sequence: TGTGCCAGCTCACATACGACAGGGACGGTCACTGAAGCTTTCTTT. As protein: CASSHTTGTVTEAFF.

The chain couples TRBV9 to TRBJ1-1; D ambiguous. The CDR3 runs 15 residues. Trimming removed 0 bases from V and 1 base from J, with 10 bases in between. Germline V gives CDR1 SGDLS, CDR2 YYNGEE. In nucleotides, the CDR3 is TGTGCCAGCAGCGTAGATCCGGTACCGAACACTGAAGCTTTCTTT. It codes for CASSVDPVPNTEAFF. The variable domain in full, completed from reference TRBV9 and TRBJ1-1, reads DSGVTQTPKHLITATGQRVTLRCSPRSGDLSVYWYQQSLDQGLQFLIQYYNGEERAKGNILERFSAQQFPDLHSELNLSSLELGDSALYFCASSVDPVPNTEAFFGQGTRLTVV.

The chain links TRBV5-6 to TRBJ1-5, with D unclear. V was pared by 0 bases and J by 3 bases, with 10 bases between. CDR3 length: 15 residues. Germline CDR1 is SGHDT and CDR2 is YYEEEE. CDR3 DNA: TGTGCCAGCAGCTTGGCGGCTGGGCTCAATCAGCCCCAGCATTTT. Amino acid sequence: CASSLAAGLNQPQHF.

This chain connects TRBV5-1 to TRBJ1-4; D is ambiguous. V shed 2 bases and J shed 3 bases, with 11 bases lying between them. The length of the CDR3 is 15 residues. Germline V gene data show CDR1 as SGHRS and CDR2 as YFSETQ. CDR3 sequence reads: CASSFLGGSNEKLFF. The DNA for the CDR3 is TGCGCCAGCAGCTTTCTAGGTGGATCTAATGAAAAACTGTTTTTT.

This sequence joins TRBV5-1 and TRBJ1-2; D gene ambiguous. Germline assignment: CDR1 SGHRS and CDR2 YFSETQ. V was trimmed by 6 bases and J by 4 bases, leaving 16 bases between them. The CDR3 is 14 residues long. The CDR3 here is CASTPSDGSYGYTF. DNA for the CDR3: TGCGCCAGCACCCCCTCTGACGGGTCCTATGGCTACACCTTC.

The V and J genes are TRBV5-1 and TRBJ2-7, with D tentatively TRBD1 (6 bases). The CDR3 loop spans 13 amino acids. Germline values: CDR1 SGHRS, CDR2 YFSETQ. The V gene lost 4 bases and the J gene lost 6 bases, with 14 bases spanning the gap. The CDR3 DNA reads TGCGCCAGCAGCCCTACAGGGACGGGCGAGCAGTACTTC. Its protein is CASSPTGTGEQYF.

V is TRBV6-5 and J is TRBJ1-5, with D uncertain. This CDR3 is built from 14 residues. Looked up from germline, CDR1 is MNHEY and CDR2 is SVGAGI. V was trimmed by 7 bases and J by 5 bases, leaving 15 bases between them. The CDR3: CASKPGDLYQPQHF. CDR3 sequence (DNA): TGTGCCAGCAAACCGGGAGACCTCTATCAGCCCCAGCATTTT.

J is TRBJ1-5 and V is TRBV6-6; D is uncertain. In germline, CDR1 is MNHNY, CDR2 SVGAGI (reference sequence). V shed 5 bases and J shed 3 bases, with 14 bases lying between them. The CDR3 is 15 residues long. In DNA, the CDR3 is TGTGCCAGCAGTCAAATCGGGGAGGACAATCAGCCCCAGCATTTT. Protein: CASSQIGEDNQPQHF.

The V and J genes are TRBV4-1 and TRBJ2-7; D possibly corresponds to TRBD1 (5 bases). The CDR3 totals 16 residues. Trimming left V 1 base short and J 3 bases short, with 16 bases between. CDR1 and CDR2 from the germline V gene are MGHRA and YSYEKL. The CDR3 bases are TGCGCCAGCAGCCAAGGTGCCCCCTTAGGGGTCTACGAGCAGTACGTC. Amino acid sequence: CASSQGAPLGVYEQYV.

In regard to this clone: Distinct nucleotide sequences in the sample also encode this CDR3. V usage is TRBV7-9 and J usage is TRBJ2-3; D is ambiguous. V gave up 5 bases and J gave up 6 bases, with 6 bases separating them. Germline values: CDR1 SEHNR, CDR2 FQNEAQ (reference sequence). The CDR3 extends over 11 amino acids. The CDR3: CASSLSDTQYF. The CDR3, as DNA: TGTGCCAGCAGCCTATCGGATACGCAGTATTTT.

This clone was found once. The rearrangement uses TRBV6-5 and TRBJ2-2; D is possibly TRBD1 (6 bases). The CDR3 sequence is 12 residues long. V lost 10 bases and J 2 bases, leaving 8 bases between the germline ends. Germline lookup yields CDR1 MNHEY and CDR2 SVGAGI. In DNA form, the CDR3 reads TGTGCCACACAGGGTAACACCGGGGAGCTGTTTTTT. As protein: CATQGNTGELFF.

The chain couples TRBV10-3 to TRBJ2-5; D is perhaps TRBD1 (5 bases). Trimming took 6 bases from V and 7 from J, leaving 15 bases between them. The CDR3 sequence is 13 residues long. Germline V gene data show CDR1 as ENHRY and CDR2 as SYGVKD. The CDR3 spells CAISPSTQGTQYF. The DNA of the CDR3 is TGTGCCATCAGCCCGAGTACCCAGGGGACCCAGTACTTC.

CDR3 nucleotide sequence: TGTGCCAGCAGCCCCCGGGACAGGGTCACTGGCTACACCTTC. Its translation is CASSPRDRVTGYTF. This sequence joins TRBV7-9 and TRBJ1-2; 9 bases are a match to TRBD1. V trimming: 5 bases; J trimming: 7 bases; junction bases outside the gene matches: 8. This CDR3 is 14 amino acids long. Germline V gene lookup returns CDR1 SEHNR and CDR2 FQNEAQ (reference sequence).

The CDR3 nucleotides read TGTGCCAGCAGGGGGCGGAATGAGCAGTTCTTC. This codes for CASRGRNEQFF. The V call is TRBV6-1, the J call TRBJ2-1; perhaps TRBD1 as D (5 bases). Trimming took off 6 bases at V and 7 bases at J, with 7 bases between the two ends. Germline V lookup: CDR1 MNHNS, CDR2 SASEGT. This CDR3 has 11 amino acids.

The CDR3 region has the DNA TGTGCCAGCGGTCCAGGGGGGCGGAGCTATGGCTACACCTTC. Translating it yields CASGPGGRSYGYTF. The chain couples TRBV6-5 to TRBJ1-2; 7 bases map to TRBD1. The CDR3 contains 14 residues. Germline CDR1 is MNHEY and CDR2 is SVGAGI. Losses at the gene ends were 8 bases for V and 4 bases for J; bases not matched to a gene: 10.

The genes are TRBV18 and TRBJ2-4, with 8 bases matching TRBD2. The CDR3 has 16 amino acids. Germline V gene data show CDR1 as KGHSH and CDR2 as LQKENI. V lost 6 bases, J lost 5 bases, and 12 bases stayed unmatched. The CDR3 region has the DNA TGTGCCAGCTCCTCGGGGAGCGGGGGATACCAAAACATTCAGTACTTC. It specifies CASSSGSGGYQNIQYF.